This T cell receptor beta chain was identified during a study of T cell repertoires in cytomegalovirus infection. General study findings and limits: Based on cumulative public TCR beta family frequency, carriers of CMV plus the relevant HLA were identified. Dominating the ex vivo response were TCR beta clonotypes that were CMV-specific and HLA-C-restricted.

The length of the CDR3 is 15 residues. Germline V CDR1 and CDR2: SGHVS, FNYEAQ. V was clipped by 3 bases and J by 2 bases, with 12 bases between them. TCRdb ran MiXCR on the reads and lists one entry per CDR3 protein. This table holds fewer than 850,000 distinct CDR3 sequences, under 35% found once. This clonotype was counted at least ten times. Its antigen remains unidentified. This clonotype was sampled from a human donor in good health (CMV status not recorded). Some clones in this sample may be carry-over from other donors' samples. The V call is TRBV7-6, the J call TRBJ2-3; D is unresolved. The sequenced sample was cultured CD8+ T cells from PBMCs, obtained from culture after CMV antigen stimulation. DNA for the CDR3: TGTGCCAGCAGCTTTGATGGCGGATACACAGATACGCAGTATTTT. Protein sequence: CASSFDGGYTDTQYF.